Below are 8 T cell receptor beta chains sequenced from a single sample in a study of CD8 T cells in ankylosing spondylitis. TCRdb called the 5' RACE reads again in MiXCR, with one record for every CDR3 protein. The sample lists around 99,000 distinct CDR3 sequences; about 9.1% were seen once. The sample comprised blood, either unsorted or a sorted T cell fraction (not recorded which). The receptors derive from a male donor with ankylosing spondylitis or in good health (not recorded which).

The V and J genes are TRBV6-2 or TRBV6-3 and TRBJ2-2; D gene unclear. Trimming left V 7 bases short and J 1 base short, with 10 bases between. Germline lookup yields CDR1 MNHEY and CDR2 SVGEGT. There are 14 residues in the CDR3. The CDR3: CASKPRRNTGELFF. In DNA, the CDR3 is TGTGCCAGCAAGCCCAGGCGGAACACCGGGGAGCTGTTTTTT.

This clonotype was detected ten times or more. J is TRBJ2-7 and V is TRBV20-1; TRBD2 is a possible D gene (5 bases). This CDR3 spans 14 amino acids. V was cut by 2 bases and J by 2 bases, with 13 bases left in between. Germline V lookup: CDR1 DFQATT, CDR2 SNEGSKA (reference sequence). CDR3 loop: CSARWILGTYEQYF. CDR3 bases: TGCAGTGCTAGATGGATACTCGGGACCTACGAGCAGTACTTC.

This clonotype was counted at least ten times. The genes are TRBV24-1 and TRBJ2-2; the D call may be TRBD1 or TRBD2 (6 bases each). Germline V gives CDR1 KGHDR, CDR2 SFDVKD. V lost 2 bases and J 6 bases, leaving 15 bases between the germline ends. This CDR3 spans 16 amino acids. In DNA, the CDR3 is TGTGCCACCAGTGATTCTTTGGGGGGCGTTGCCGGGGAGCTGTTTTTT. It translates to CATSDSLGGVAGELFF.

The chain uses TRBV7-8 and TRBJ2-7; D is unclear. The CDR3 length is 15 residues. V lost 1 base to trimming and J lost 4 bases, with 14 bases between them. Looked up from germline, CDR1 is SGHVS and CDR2 is FQNEAQ. In nucleotides, the CDR3 is TGTGCCAGCAGCTTAGTGGTCGACAAGACTTACGAGCAGTACTTC. It translates to CASSLVVDKTYEQYF. The full variable domain, its missing parts supplied by reference TRBV7-8 and TRBJ2-7, is GAGVSQSPRYKVAKRGQDVALRCDPISGHVSLFWYQQALGQGPEFLTYFQNEAQLDKSGLPSDRFFAERPEGSVSTLKIQRTQQEDSAVYLCASSLVVDKTYEQYFGPGTRLTVT.

The gene calls are TRBV27 and TRBJ2-6; D is uncertain. The V end was cut by 7 bases, the J end by 2 bases, with 9 bases between. The CDR3 spans 14 residues. Per the germline V gene, CDR1 is MNHEY and CDR2 is SMNVEV (reference sequence). CDR3 residues: CASTEGTGANVLTF. CDR3 DNA sequence: TGTGCCAGCACGGAAGGAACTGGGGCCAACGTCCTGACTTTC.

The rearrangement links TRBV19 to TRBJ2-5; D call uncertain. Trimming cost V 6 bases and J 2 bases, with 10 bases left between them. Germline assignment: CDR1 LNHDA and CDR2 SQIVND (reference sequence). The CDR3 sequence is 13 residues long. In nucleotides, the CDR3 is TGTGCCAGTAGCTCTATCGAGCAAGAGACCCAGTACTTC. Encoded protein: CASSSIEQETQYF.

The table lists this clonotype with a few counts. The CDR3 protein is CASSLGSGTGGYEQYF. The CDR3 DNA follows: TGTGCCAGCAGCCTCGGGTCCGGGACAGGGGGTTACGAGCAGTACTTC. The V and J genes are TRBV12-3 or TRBV12-4 and TRBJ2-7; TRBD1 matches at 11 bases. V trimming: 6 bases; J trimming: 4 bases; junction bases outside the gene matches: 11. The CDR3 loop spans 16 amino acids.

In this sample, this clonotype turned up many times. The rearrangement uses TRBV5-1 and TRBJ2-5, with 7 bases fitting TRBD2. V lost 4 bases to trimming and J lost 3 bases; unmatched junction nucleotides: 6. The CDR3 length is 14 residues. The germline V gene has CDR1 SGHRS and CDR2 YFSETQ. The CDR3 sequence is CASSLRGGEETQYF. Written as DNA, the CDR3 is TGCGCCAGCAGCCTCCGGGGAGGGGAAGAGACCCAGTACTTC.